This T cell receptor (beta chain) was captured by sequencing in a study of blood T cell repertoires in COVID-19. Study-wide background: Samples taken during acute and convalescent COVID-19 were collected in the United States, Italy and Spain. Sources were T cells, B-cell-depleted T cells, or PBMCs; the material itself was cDNA or gDNA.

The CDR3 sequence is 12 residues long. Germline V lookup: CDR1 MNHNS, CDR2 SASEGT. Trimming took off 2 bases at V and 5 bases at J, with 6 bases between the two ends. Methods used by the authors: Counts of nucleated cells, estimated from reference gene primer amplification, were obtained. The repertoire was sequenced with immunoSEQ multiplex PCR; TCRdb's copy has only in-frame clones and lacks some. For V, J and clone size, that table is used; D and trimming come from the DNA. Here the sample spans 220,000 or so clones, about 88% being singletons. Material: peripheral blood. This chain joins TRBV6-1 and TRBJ2-5; D gene unclear. This sequence was found in a woman in her forties or fifties with COVID-19, enrolled during active disease. The CDR3 sequence: CASSESLETQYF. Written as DNA, the CDR3 is TGTGCCAGCAGTGAATCACTGGAGACCCAGTACTTC.